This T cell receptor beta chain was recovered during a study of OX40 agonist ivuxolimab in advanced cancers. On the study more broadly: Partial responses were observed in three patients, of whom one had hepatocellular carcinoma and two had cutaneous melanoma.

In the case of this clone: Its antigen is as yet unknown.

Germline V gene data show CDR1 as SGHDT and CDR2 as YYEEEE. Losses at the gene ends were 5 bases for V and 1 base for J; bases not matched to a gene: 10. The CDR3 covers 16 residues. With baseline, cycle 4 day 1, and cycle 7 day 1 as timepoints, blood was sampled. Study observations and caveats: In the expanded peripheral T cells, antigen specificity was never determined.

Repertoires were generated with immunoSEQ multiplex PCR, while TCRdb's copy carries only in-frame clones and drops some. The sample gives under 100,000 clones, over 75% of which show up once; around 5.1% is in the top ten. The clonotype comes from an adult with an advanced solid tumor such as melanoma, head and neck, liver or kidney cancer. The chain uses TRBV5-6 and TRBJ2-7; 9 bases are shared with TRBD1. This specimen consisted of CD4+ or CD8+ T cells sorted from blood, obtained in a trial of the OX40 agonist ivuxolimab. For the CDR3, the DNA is TGTGCCAGCAGATTACCTGGGACAGGGACTTCCTACGAGCAGTACTTC. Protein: CASRLPGTGTSYEQYF.